This TCR beta chain originates from a study of blood T cell repertoires in COVID-19. Across the study: Sites in the United States, Italy and Spain provided acute and convalescent COVID-19 samples.

Here immunoSEQ multiplex PCR was the method, and the copy in TCRdb shows in-frame clones only, minus some. The sample consists of 250,000 to 350,000 clones, approximately 88% of them appearing once. The specimen sequenced was peripheral blood. The TCR originated in a woman aged 25-40 years who had recovered from COVID-19.

The CDR3 nucleotides read TGTGCCAGCAGTTTTACTTTAAACACTGAAGCTTTCTTT. It translates to CASSFTLNTEAFF. The rearrangement uses TRBV6-5 and TRBJ1-1; D uncertain. CDR3 length: 13 amino acids. Trimming cost V 4 bases and J 2 bases, with 8 bases left between them. Germline loops: CDR1 MNHEY, CDR2 SVGAGI.